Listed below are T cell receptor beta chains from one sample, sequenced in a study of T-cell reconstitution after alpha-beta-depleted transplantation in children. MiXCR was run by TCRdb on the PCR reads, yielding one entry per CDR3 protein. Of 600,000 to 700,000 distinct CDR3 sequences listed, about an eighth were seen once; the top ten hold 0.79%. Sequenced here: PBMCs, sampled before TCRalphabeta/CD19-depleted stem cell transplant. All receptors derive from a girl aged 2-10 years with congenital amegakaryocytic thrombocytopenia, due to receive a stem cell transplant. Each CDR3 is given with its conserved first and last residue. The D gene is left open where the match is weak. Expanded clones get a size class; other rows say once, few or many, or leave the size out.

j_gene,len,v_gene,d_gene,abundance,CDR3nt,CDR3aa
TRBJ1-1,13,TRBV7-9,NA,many,TGTGCCAGCATCGAAGACGGGGTCACTGAAGCTTTCTTT,CASIEDGVTEAFF
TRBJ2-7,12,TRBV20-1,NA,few,TGCAGTGCTCCGCAAGGGGGCTACGAGCAGTACTTC,CSAPQGGYEQYF
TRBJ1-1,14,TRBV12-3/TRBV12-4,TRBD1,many,TGTGCCAGCAGCCGCGACAGGGGGCGAACTGAAGCTTTCTTT,CASSRDRGRTEAFF
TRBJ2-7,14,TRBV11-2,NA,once,TGTGCCAGCAGCTGGTTTGGGGCGAACTACGAGCAGTACTTC,CASSWFGANYEQYF
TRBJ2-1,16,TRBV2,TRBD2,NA,TGTGCCAGCAGGGGGTGGACTAGCCGGAGGGAGAATGAGCAGTTCTTC,CASRGWTSRRENEQFF
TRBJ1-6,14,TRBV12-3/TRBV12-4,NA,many,TGTGCCAGCAGCCATAGCTCCTATAATTCACCCCTCCACTTT,CASSHSSYNSPLHF
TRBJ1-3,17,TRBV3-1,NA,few,TGTGCCAGCAGCCAGAAGCTGGTCCCGATCAAACGAAACACCATATATTTT,CASSQKLVPIKRNTIYF
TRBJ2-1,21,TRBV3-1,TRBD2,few,TGTGCCAGCAGCCAAGACAAGCTAGCGGTTTCTCTTTTCGCCCTAGGAGATGAGCAGTTCTTC,CASSQDKLAVSLFALGDEQFF
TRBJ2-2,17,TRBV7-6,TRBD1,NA,TGTGCCAGCAGACGTCCTTACAGGGGCGCGAACACCGGGGAGCTGTTTTTT,CASRRPYRGANTGELFF
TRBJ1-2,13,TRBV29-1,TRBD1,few,TGCAGCGGCCGACAGGGCGGGAACTATGGCTACACCTTC,CSGRQGGNYGYTF
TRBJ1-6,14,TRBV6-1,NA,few,TGTGCCAGTAAGGGACCCACCGATTATTCACCCCTCCACTTT,CASKGPTDYSPLHF
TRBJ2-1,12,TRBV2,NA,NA,TGTGCCAGCAGTGACGTGGACAATGAGCAGTTCTTC,CASSDVDNEQFF